This passage covers 14 T cell receptor beta chains from one sample sequenced in a study of cytomegalovirus exposure and HLA in healthy donors. A multiplex PCR was run with 60 Vbeta primers and 13 Jbeta primers. Method: immunoSEQ multiplex PCR; TCRdb's copy keeps in-frame clones and lacks some. The sample records under 150,000 clones, 60% to 85% being singletons. The material sequenced was PBMCs. The receptors stem from a male donor in good health and CMV-seronegative.

CDR3 nucleotides: TGTGCCAGCAGCCCGGTGATAGGGGGTGAGCAGTTCTTC. Protein sequence: CASSPVIGGEQFF. This chain joins TRBV5-4 and TRBJ2-1, with D tentatively TRBD1 (6 bases). From germline, CDR1 is SGHNT and CDR2 YYREEE (reference sequence). V lost 4 bases to trimming and J lost 9 bases, with 14 bases between them. CDR3 length equals 13 residues.

This clone was observed a handful of times. This chain joins TRBV18 and TRBJ2-6; D remains unclear. Germline assignment: CDR1 KGHSH and CDR2 LQKENI. The V end lost 2 bases, the J end lost 13 bases, and 15 bases lay between the germline ends. The length of the CDR3 is 14 residues. The CDR3 DNA follows: TGTGCCAGCTCACCAGGATCAGGCGCCCTAGTCCTGACTTTC. Protein sequence: CASSPGSGALVLTF.

The gene calls are TRBV10-3 and TRBJ1-1; 9 nucleotides align to TRBD1. Germline V gene data show CDR1 as ENHRY and CDR2 as SYGVKD. This CDR3 has 11 amino acids. V lost 6 bases to trimming and J lost 11 bases; unmatched junction nucleotides: 4. CDR3 DNA sequence: TGTGCCATCAGGGGACAGGGTCGGGCTTTCTTT. The encoded protein is CAIRGQGRAFF.

V usage is TRBV7-3 and J usage is TRBJ1-1, with D maybe TRBD1 (6 bases). Deletions cut 4 bases from V and 3 bases from J, with 12 bases between. Per the germline V gene, CDR1 is SGHTA and CDR2 is FQGTGA. The CDR3 runs to 14 residues. The DNA of the CDR3 is TGTGCCAGCAGCTCCCAGGGGTTGGACACTGAAGCTTTCTTT. It encodes CASSSQGLDTEAFF. The whole variable domain, remainder taken from reference TRBV7-3 and TRBJ1-1, is GAGVSQTPSNKVTEKGKYVELRCDPISGHTALYWYRQSLGQGPEFLIYFQGTGAADDSGLPNDRFFAVRPEGSVSTLKIQRTERGDSAVYLCASSSQGLDTEAFFGQGTRLTVV.

The rearrangement links TRBV6-5 to TRBJ2-7, with 10 bases identical to TRBD2. Germline CDR1 and CDR2: MNHEY and SVGAGI. This CDR3 is built from 16 residues. The V segment lost 2 bases and the J segment 7 bases; nucleotides outside the gene matches: 11. CDR3 in amino acids: CASSYLSGGAFREQYF. The CDR3 region has the DNA TGTGCCAGCAGTTACCTAAGCGGGGGGGCATTTAGAGAGCAGTACTTC.

This clone was observed a handful of times. This chain uses TRBV6-5 with TRBJ1-1; D is uncertain. The CDR3 loop spans 16 amino acids. Germline values: CDR1 MNHEY, CDR2 SVGAGI. Trimming cost V 0 bases and J 4 bases, with 15 bases left between them. This CDR3 is CASSYSRGFWGTEAFF. DNA for the CDR3: TGTGCCAGCAGTTACTCGAGAGGGTTTTGGGGCACTGAAGCTTTCTTT.

This clone turned up a few times. The rearrangement uses TRBV4-3 and TRBJ2-7; 7 bases match TRBD2. Germline trimming cut 0 bases from V and 3 bases from J; bases unmatched to any gene: 8. This CDR3 has 16 residues. Germline loops: CDR1 LGHNA, CDR2 YSLEER. For the CDR3, the DNA is TGCGCCAGCAGCCAAGATGCCGGGACTACCCGCTACGAGCAGTACTTC. It translates to CASSQDAGTTRYEQYF.

The chain links TRBV25-1 to TRBJ1-1; D unresolved. Germline V gives CDR1 MGHDK, CDR2 SYGVNS. V was pared by 3 bases and J by 4 bases, with 12 bases between. This CDR3 comprises 14 residues. CDR3 region: CASSDHRMPTEAFF. The CDR3 DNA is TGTGCCAGCAGTGATCACAGAATGCCCACTGAAGCTTTCTTT.

The V gene is TRBV29-1, the J gene TRBJ2-5, with D perhaps matching TRBD2 (5 bases). Per germline, CDR1 SQVTM and CDR2 ANQGSEA. Deletions cut 5 bases from V and 5 bases from J, with 12 bases between. The CDR3 spans 12 residues. The CDR3 DNA reads TGCAGCGTTACCCGAGGGCAGGAGACCCAGTACTTC. It yields the protein CSVTRGQETQYF.

This chain connects TRBV10-3 to TRBJ1-2, with unresolved D. Trimming removed 4 bases at V and 3 bases at J, with 15 bases between. Germline loops: CDR1 ENHRY, CDR2 SYGVKD. The CDR3 is made up of 15 amino acids. The CDR3 region has the DNA TGTGCCATCAGTGCGGTCAGTCCGGGATACTATGGCTACACCTTC. It is translated as CAISAVSPGYYGYTF.

This clone was picked up a small number of times. The chain employs TRBV5-5 and TRBJ2-3; 8 nucleotides agree with TRBD1. J was trimmed by 5 bases and V by 4 bases; bases with no gene match: 9. The CDR3 is 15 amino acids. Looked up from germline, CDR1 is SGHKS and CDR2 is YYEKEE (reference sequence). The CDR3, as DNA: TGTGCCAGCAGCCCACAAGGACAGGGTGGAGATACGCAGTATTTT. It is translated as CASSPQGQGGDTQYF.

V and J are TRBV18 and TRBJ2-3; 14 bases line up with TRBD2. This CDR3 is built from 14 residues. The ends lost 8 bases at V and 4 bases at J; junction bases unmatched: 2. Germline assignment: CDR1 KGHSH and CDR2 LQKENI. The DNA for the CDR3 is TGTGCCAGCGCGGGACTAGCGGGAGCAGATACGCAGTATTTT. It translates to CASAGLAGADTQYF. The full variable domain, rest sourced from reference TRBV18 and TRBJ2-3, is NAGVMQNPRHLVRRRGQEARLRCSPMKGHSHVYWYRQLPEEGLKFMVYLQKENIIDESGMPKERFSAEFPKEGPSILRIQQVVRGDSAAYFCASAGLAGADTQYFGPGTRLTVL.

This chain links TRBV6-5 with TRBJ1-2; D call uncertain. The ends were cut back, 4 bases at V and 0 bases at J, with 9 bases in the middle. CDR3 length: 14 residues. Germline V gene lookup returns CDR1 MNHEY and CDR2 SVGAGI. The chain's CDR3 is CASSSGAANYGYTF. The CDR3, as DNA: TGTGCCAGCAGTTCAGGCGCTGCTAACTATGGCTACACCTTC.

With respect to this clone: The junction departs from germline at one end; a sequencing error may be responsible. Other nucleotide sequences from this sample produce the same CDR3. The chain employs TRBV7-7 and TRBJ2-2; D is unresolved. The CDR3 is made up of 14 amino acids. The germline CDR1 and CDR2 sequences are SSHAT and FNYEAQ (reference sequence). The CDR3 DNA follows: TGTGCTAGCAGCTTAGCCCGGAACACCGGGGAGCTGTTTTTT. This gives the protein CASSLARNTGELFF.